Sequencing of this T cell receptor (beta chain) was carried out in a study of blood T cell repertoires in COVID-19. Study-wide background: Some COVID-19 samples were acute and others convalescent; all came from the United States, Italy and Spain. From T cells, B-cell-depleted T cells, or PBMCs came the material, which was cDNA or gDNA.

Original methodology: Amplification of reference gene primers was used by the study to estimate nucleated cell counts. Using immunoSEQ multiplex PCR, the repertoire was profiled, and TCRdb retains in-frame clones only, with some absent. V and J calls and clone size follow that table, whereas D and trimming were derived from the DNA. This table holds 20,000 to 25,000 clones, 90% found once. Points on this clone: Sequence at one end of the junction differs from germline and may be a read error.

The sequenced sample consisted of peripheral blood. The receptor was derived from a human donor in a cohort sampled during active COVID-19.

CDR3: CASSLAGVTYNEQFF. CDR3 in DNA: TGTGCCAGCAGTTTAGCGGGGGTAACTTACAATGAGCAGTTCTTC. The chain recombines TRBV11-3 with TRBJ2-1; 9 bases are shared with TRBD2. Per germline, CDR1 SGHNT and CDR2 YENEEA. The CDR3 has 15 residues.